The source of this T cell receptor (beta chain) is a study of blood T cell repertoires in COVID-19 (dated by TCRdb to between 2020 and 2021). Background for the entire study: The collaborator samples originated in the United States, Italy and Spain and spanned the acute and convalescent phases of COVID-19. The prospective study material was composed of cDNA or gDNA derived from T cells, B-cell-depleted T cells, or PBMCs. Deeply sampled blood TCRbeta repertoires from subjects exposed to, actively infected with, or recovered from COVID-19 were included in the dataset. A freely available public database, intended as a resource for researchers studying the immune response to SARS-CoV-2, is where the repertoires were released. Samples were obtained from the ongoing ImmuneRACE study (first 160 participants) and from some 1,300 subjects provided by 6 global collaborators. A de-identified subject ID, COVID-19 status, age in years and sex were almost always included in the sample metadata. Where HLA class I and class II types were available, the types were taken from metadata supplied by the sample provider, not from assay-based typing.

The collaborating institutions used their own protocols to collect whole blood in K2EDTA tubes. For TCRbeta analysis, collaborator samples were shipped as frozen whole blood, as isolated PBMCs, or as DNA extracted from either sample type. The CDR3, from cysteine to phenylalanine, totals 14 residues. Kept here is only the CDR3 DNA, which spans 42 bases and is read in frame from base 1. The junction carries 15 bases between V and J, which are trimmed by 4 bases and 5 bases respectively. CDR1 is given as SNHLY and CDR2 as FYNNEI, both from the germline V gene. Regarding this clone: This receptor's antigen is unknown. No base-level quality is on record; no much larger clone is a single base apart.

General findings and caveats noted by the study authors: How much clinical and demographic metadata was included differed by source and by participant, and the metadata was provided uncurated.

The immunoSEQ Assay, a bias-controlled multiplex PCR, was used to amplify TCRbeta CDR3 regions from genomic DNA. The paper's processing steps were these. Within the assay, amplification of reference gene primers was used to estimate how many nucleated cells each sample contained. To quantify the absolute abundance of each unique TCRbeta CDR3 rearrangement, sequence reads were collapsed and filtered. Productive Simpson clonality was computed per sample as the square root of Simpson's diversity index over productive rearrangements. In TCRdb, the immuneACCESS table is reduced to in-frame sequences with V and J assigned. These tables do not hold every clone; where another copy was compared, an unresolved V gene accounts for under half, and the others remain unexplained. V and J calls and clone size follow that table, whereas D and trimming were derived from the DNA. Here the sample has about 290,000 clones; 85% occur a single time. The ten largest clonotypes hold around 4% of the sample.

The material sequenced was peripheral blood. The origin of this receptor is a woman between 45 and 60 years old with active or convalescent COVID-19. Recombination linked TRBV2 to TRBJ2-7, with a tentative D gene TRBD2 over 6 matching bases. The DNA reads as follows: TGTGCCAGCAGTGTCCCAGGGAGGATGAACGAGCAGTACTTC. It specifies CASSVPGRMNEQYF.